These 31 T cell receptor beta chains originate from one sample sequenced in a study of control samples from healthy donors and cancer patients. Profiled with immunoSEQ multiplex PCR; TCRdb holds only in-frame clones, not every one. The sample records 250,000 to 300,000 clones, around 79% being singletons. Sequencing was done on a sample of PBMCs. These TCRs come from a woman aged 55-70 years with lung cancer.

This clone was found once. The chain recombines TRBV28 with TRBJ1-1; D gene ambiguous. CDR1 and CDR2 (germline): MDHEN, SYDVKM. V was trimmed by 8 bases and J by 0 bases, leaving 7 bases between them. The CDR3 consists of 12 residues. This CDR3 reads CASGSMNTEAFF. Written as DNA, the CDR3 is TGTGCCAGCGGTTCCATGAACACTGAAGCTTTCTTT. Based on the CDR3 plus reference TRBV28 and TRBJ1-1, the full variable domain is DVKVTQSSRYLVKRTGEKVFLECVQDMDHENMFWYRQDPGLGLRLIYFSYDVKMKEKGDIPEGYSVSREKKERFSLILESASTNQTSMYLCASGSMNTEAFFGQGTRLTVV.

The chain links TRBV6-5 to TRBJ2-1, with 9 positions matching TRBD1. The V gene end was trimmed by 0 bases and the J gene end by 10 bases; junction bases not matched to a gene: 7. Germline V gives CDR1 MNHEY, CDR2 SVGAGI. This CDR3 is 15 amino acids long. The CDR3 loop reads CASSYSQGAQAEQFF. In nucleotides, the CDR3 is TGTGCCAGCAGTTACTCACAGGGGGCACAGGCGGAGCAGTTCTTC.

This chain connects TRBV5-4 to TRBJ2-1; TRBD2 matches 14 bases. The CDR3 extends over 16 amino acids. Germline assignment: CDR1 SGHNT and CDR2 YYREEE (reference sequence). V lost 3 bases, J lost 9 bases, and 8 bases stayed unmatched. CDR3: CASSSGLAGDLGEQFF. For the CDR3, the DNA is TGTGCCAGCAGCTCGGGACTAGCGGGAGATCTCGGTGAGCAGTTCTTC.

The rearrangement uses TRBV7-8 and TRBJ1-3; D is unresolved. V lost 1 base and J lost 1, with 14 bases in between. This CDR3 is 17 amino acids long. CDR1 SGHVS and CDR2 FQNEAQ come from the germline V gene. The CDR3 sequence is CASSLGAARSSGNTIYF. CDR3 in DNA: TGTGCCAGCAGCTTAGGGGCCGCCAGATCATCTGGAAACACCATATATTTT. Combining the CDR3 with reference TRBV7-8 and TRBJ1-3 gives the whole variable domain GAGVSQSPRYKVAKRGQDVALRCDPISGHVSLFWYQQALGQGPEFLTYFQNEAQLDKSGLPSDRFFAERPEGSVSTLKIQRTQQEDSAVYLCASSLGAARSSGNTIYFGEGSWLTVV.

The gene calls are TRBV2 and TRBJ2-3; 8 nucleotides align to TRBD1. The germline V gene encodes CDR1 SNHLY and CDR2 FYNNEI. J lost 2 bases, V lost 1 base, and 2 bases had no gene match. The length of the CDR3 is 15 residues. CDR3 nucleotide sequence: TGTGCCAGCAGTGAAGTGGGACAGGCCACAGATACGCAGTATTTT. Its translation is CASSEVGQATDTQYF. Full variable domain (remainder filled in from reference TRBV2 and TRBJ2-3): EPEVTQTPSHQVTQMGQEVILRCVPISNHLYFYWYRQILGQKVEFLVSFYNNEISEKSEIFDDQFSVERPDGSNFTLKIRSTKLEDSAMYFCASSEVGQATDTQYFGPGTRLTVL.

This clone was counted once. The genes are TRBV7-9 and TRBJ1-1; possibly TRBD1 for D (6 bases). The CDR3 is made up of 15 amino acids. The V gene's germline CDR1 is SEHNR and CDR2 FQNEAQ (reference sequence). Between the trimmed V and J ends, which lost 3 bases and 1 base, there was a span of 12 bases. The CDR3 region is CASSFSSGQNTEAFF. In DNA, the CDR3 is TGTGCCAGCAGCTTCTCCTCGGGACAGAACACTGAAGCTTTCTTT.

J is TRBJ2-3 and V is TRBV5-1; 8 bases align to TRBD1. From germline, CDR1 is SGHRS and CDR2 YFSETQ. The ends lost 6 bases at V and 3 bases at J; junction bases unmatched: 6. This CDR3 has 14 residues. This CDR3 reads CASKDQGATDTQYF. In DNA, the CDR3 is TGCGCCAGCAAGGACCAGGGGGCAACAGATACGCAGTATTTT.

V is TRBV13 and J is TRBJ1-6; D is possibly TRBD1 (5 bases). The V gene's germline CDR1 is PRHDT and CDR2 FYEKMQ (reference sequence). The CDR3 sequence is 15 residues long. Trimming shortened V by 5 bases and J by 10 bases, and 18 bases separated the two germline ends. This CDR3 is CASSPRDVFRSPLHF. CDR3 DNA: TGTGCCAGCAGCCCCCGGGACGTCTTTAGATCACCCCTCCACTTT.

In regard to this clone: Other DNA sequences from this sample encode an identical CDR3 as well. This chain connects TRBV12-3 or TRBV12-4 to TRBJ1-2; TRBD1 matches at 8 bases. Trimming removed 7 bases from V and 8 bases from J; junction bases left unmatched: 6. There are 12 residues in the CDR3. For the CDR3, the DNA is TGTGCCAGCAATAGACAGGGGACAGGCTACACCTTC. The encoded protein is CASNRQGTGYTF.

This clone was recorded only once. The gene calls are TRBV7-2 and TRBJ2-2; D gene unclear. Trimming removed 4 bases at V and 3 bases at J, with 15 bases between. CDR3 length equals 16 residues. Germline lookup yields CDR1 SGHTA and CDR2 FQGNSA. The CDR3: CASSSQAKDYTGELFF. The CDR3 DNA is TGTGCCAGCAGCTCCCAGGCCAAAGATTACACCGGGGAGCTGTTTTTT.

J is TRBJ1-6 and V is TRBV9; 9 bases agree with TRBD1. Germline V lookup: CDR1 SGDLS, CDR2 YYNGEE. J lost 3 bases, V lost 4 bases, and 2 bases had no gene match. The CDR3 length is 15 residues. CDR3 region: CASSKGQGYNSPLHF. CDR3 coding DNA: TGTGCCAGCAGCAAGGGACAGGGCTATAATTCACCCCTCCACTTT. The variable domain in full, with the rest retrieved from reference TRBV9 and TRBJ1-6, is DSGVTQTPKHLITATGQRVTLRCSPRSGDLSVYWYQQSLDQGLQFLIQYYNGEERAKGNILERFSAQQFPDLHSELNLSSLELGDSALYFCASSKGQGYNSPLHFGNGTRLTVT.

This clone was seen only a few times. J is TRBJ2-1 and V is TRBV10-1; 10 bases are a match to TRBD1. V lost 5 bases to trimming and J lost 7 bases; unmatched junction nucleotides: 5. CDR3 length equals 14 residues. CDR1 and CDR2 from the germline V gene are WNHNN and SYGVQD (reference sequence). For the CDR3, the DNA is TGCGCCAGCAGTAGACAGGGGGCGCAAAATGAGCAGTTCTTC. Its translation is CASSRQGAQNEQFF.

This chain uses TRBV30 with TRBJ2-1; D is uncertain. The CDR3 consists of 11 residues. The V gene lost 5 bases and the J gene lost 9 bases, with 11 bases spanning the gap. CDR1 and CDR2 from the germline V gene are GTSNPN and SVGIG (reference sequence). CDR3 region: CAWVALGEQFF. CDR3 DNA sequence: TGTGCCTGGGTCGCGCTTGGTGAGCAGTTCTTC.

The chain links TRBV6-5 to TRBJ2-1, with TRBD2 identical over 16 bases. CDR3 length: 16 amino acids. Per germline, CDR1 MNHEY and CDR2 SVGAGI. V lost 4 bases, J lost 10 bases, and 7 bases stayed unmatched. The CDR3 sequence: CASSSGLAGGPIEQFF. CDR3 DNA sequence: TGTGCCAGCAGTTCGGGACTAGCGGGAGGGCCCATCGAGCAGTTCTTC.

The chain combines TRBV10-3 with TRBJ2-4; D gene ambiguous. This CDR3 contains 15 residues. V lost 1 base, J lost 7 bases, and 14 bases lay in between. Germline CDR1 is ENHRY and CDR2 is SYGVKD. CDR3 sequence (DNA): TGTGCCATCAGTGAGTACGACCAGGCGAAGAACATTCAGTACTTC. Protein: CAISEYDQAKNIQYF.

This sequence joins TRBV11-3 and TRBJ2-3; 7 nucleotides agree with TRBD1. Per the germline V gene, CDR1 is SGHNT and CDR2 is YENEEA. This CDR3 region has 15 residues. V lost 5 bases and J lost 0; bases outside the gene matches: 5. CDR3 DNA: TGTGCCAGCAGCCAGAGGACAGGAAGCACAGATACGCAGTATTTT. As protein: CASSQRTGSTDTQYF.

The chain recombines TRBV5-1 with TRBJ1-4, with 8 nucleotides matching TRBD1. Trimming took 4 bases from V and 8 from J; bases not matched to a gene: 10. The CDR3 sequence is 15 residues long. The germline CDR1 and CDR2 sequences are SGHRS and YFSETQ. CDR3 residues: CASSAGTGWNEKLFF. The CDR3 coding sequence is TGCGCCAGCAGCGCCGGGACAGGTTGGAACGAAAAACTGTTTTTT.

V is TRBV28 and J is TRBJ1-4; TRBD1 matches at 10 bases. CDR1 is MDHEN, CDR2 SYDVKM, per germline. The CDR3 totals 14 residues. V was pared by 6 bases and J by 7 bases, with 5 bases of the junction left unmatched. The chain's CDR3 is CASRTGTGVEKLFF. CDR3 sequence (DNA): TGTGCCAGCAGAACCGGGACAGGGGTTGAAAAACTGTTTTTT.

The chain has TRBV10-3 and TRBJ2-3; TRBD2 is a possible D gene (5 bases). Germline assignment: CDR1 ENHRY and CDR2 SYGVKD. Trimming pared 8 bases from V and 0 bases from J, leaving 9 bases between. CDR3 length equals 13 residues. The CDR3 reads CAISSPSTDTQYF. For the CDR3, the DNA is TGTGCCATCTCTAGCCCTAGCACAGATACGCAGTATTTT.

In its sample, this clone was seen once. The chain carries TRBV3-1 (or the pseudogene TRBV3-2) and TRBJ1-4, with 8 nucleotides matching TRBD1. CDR3 length equals 15 residues. V dropped 3 bases and J dropped 7; count of bases not matched to a gene: 7. The germline V gene encodes CDR1 LGHDT and CDR2 YNNKEL (reference sequence). The CDR3 coding sequence is TGTGCCAGCAGCCAGAGGACAGGGAGGGGTGAAAAACTGTTTTTT. As protein: CASSQRTGRGEKLFF.

The chain uses TRBV27 and TRBJ2-1; maybe TRBD2 (5 bases). The CDR3 sequence is 15 residues long. V gave up 5 bases and J gave up 4 bases, with 15 bases separating them. Germline V CDR1 and CDR2: MNHEY, SMNVEV (reference sequence). The CDR3 DNA sequence: TGTGCCAGCAGTCCCTCGGCGGGTGCATACAATGAGCAGTTCTTC. Translating gives CASSPSAGAYNEQFF.

This clone was seen only once. The chain employs TRBV2 and TRBJ1-2; 9 bases agree with TRBD1. Germline values: CDR1 SNHLY, CDR2 FYNNEI. V shed 0 bases, J shed 8 bases, and the junction held 4 bases outside the gene matches. This CDR3 spans 14 amino acids. Here the CDR3 reads CASSEAGQGRGYTF. In DNA form, the CDR3 reads TGTGCCAGCAGTGAAGCGGGACAGGGTCGAGGCTACACCTTC.

The chain recombines TRBV3-1 (or the pseudogene TRBV3-2) with TRBJ2-1, with a weak D call TRBD2 (6 bases). From germline, CDR1 is LGHDT and CDR2 YNNKEL (reference sequence). This CDR3 has 16 amino acids. V dropped 4 bases and J dropped 5 bases, with 18 bases sitting between them. The CDR3 region has the DNA TGTGCCAGCAGCCCAGCCGGGGGTCGATTGAACAATGAGCAGTTCTTC. The encoded protein is CASSPAGGRLNNEQFF.

This chain's CDR3 is CASGLVVGGGYNEQFF. CDR3 coding DNA: TGTGCTAGTGGTTTAGTCGTAGGTGGGGGCTACAATGAGCAGTTCTTC. The genes are TRBV12-5 and TRBJ2-1, with D tentatively TRBD1 or TRBD2 (5 bases each). Germline V gives CDR1 LGHNT, CDR2 FRNRAP. CDR3 length: 16 residues. The V gene lost 3 bases and the J gene lost 3 bases, with 15 bases spanning the gap. Combining the CDR3 with reference TRBV12-5 and TRBJ2-1 gives the whole variable domain DARVTQTPRHKVTEMGQEVTMRCQPILGHNTVFWYRQTMMQGLELLAYFRNRAPLDDSGMPKDRFSAEMPDATLATLKIQPSEPRDSAVYFCASGLVVGGGYNEQFFGPGTRLTVL.

The V and J genes are TRBV10-1 and TRBJ1-1; maybe TRBD1 (6 bases). Germline V lookup: CDR1 WNHNN, CDR2 SYGVQD (reference sequence). Trimming stripped 4 bases from V and 1 base from J, with 16 bases between. The CDR3 contains 16 residues. The CDR3 coding sequence is TGCGCCAGCAGTGCCGACCAGGGGCCCCCGAACACTGAAGCTTTCTTT. This translates into CASSADQGPPNTEAFF.

The chain has TRBV5-1 and TRBJ2-2; TRBD2 aligns across 7 bases. Germline assignment: CDR1 SGHRS and CDR2 YFSETQ. With 2 bases clipped from V and 3 bases from J, the junction kept 4 bases outside the gene matches. The CDR3 runs to 15 residues. The CDR3 reads CASSFGGGDTGELFF. Written as DNA, the CDR3 is TGCGCCAGCAGCTTCGGCGGGGGAGACACCGGGGAGCTGTTTTTT.

The chain's CDR3 is CSASRLAGVLEQYF. The CDR3 DNA reads as TGCAGTGCTAGTAGACTAGCGGGAGTGTTAGAGCAGTACTTC. The chain links TRBV20-1 to TRBJ2-7, with 12 bases aligning to TRBD2. There are 14 residues in the CDR3. Germline V gene sequence: CDR1 DFQATT, CDR2 SNEGSKA (reference sequence). The junction had 7 bases not matched to a gene; V was cut back by 3 bases and J by 7 bases.

The rearrangement uses TRBV6-6 and TRBJ1-3; 7 positions match TRBD1. The CDR3 covers 16 residues. The V segment lost 5 bases and the J segment 0 bases; nucleotides outside the gene matches: 7. The germline CDR1 and CDR2 sequences are MNHNY and SVGAGI (reference sequence). This CDR3 is CASSPPGQSSGNTIYF. Here the CDR3 DNA reads TGTGCCAGCAGTCCACCGGGACAGAGCTCTGGAAACACCATATATTTT.

The V gene is TRBV9, the J gene TRBJ2-1; D is perhaps TRBD2 (6 bases). V dropped 0 bases and J dropped 6 bases, with 13 bases sitting between them. CDR1 and CDR2 from the germline V gene are SGDLS and YYNGEE. This CDR3 contains 15 residues. In DNA, the CDR3 is TGTGCCAGCAGCGTAGTGGCGGGAATACCCAATGAGCAGTTCTTC. Protein product: CASSVVAGIPNEQFF.

The chain combines TRBV7-9 with TRBJ1-1, with D hard to call. V lost 1 base and J 0 bases, leaving 12 bases between the germline ends. The length of the CDR3 is 16 residues. Germline CDR1 SEHNR, CDR2 FQNEAQ (reference sequence). The CDR3, as DNA: TGTGCCAGCAGCTTAGGAGATATTACGCTGAACACTGAAGCTTTCTTT. The encoded protein is CASSLGDITLNTEAFF.

The chain has TRBV15 and TRBJ2-1; TRBD1 might be the D (7 bases). Germline CDR1 is LNHNV and CDR2 is YYDKDF (reference sequence). The V end lost 7 bases, the J end lost 2 bases, and 12 bases lay between the germline ends. This CDR3 has 14 amino acids. CDR3 sequence: CATTGGLTYNEQFF. CDR3 bases: TGTGCCACCACAGGGGGGCTTACCTACAATGAGCAGTTCTTC.